These 8 T cell receptor beta chains share one sample of origin, sequenced in a study of shared clonotypes between healthy human individuals. Libraries were prepared by immunoSEQ multiplex PCR; TCRdb keeps only in-frame clonotypes and omits some of them. The sample shows about 2 million clones, 85% to 95% of them seen only once. Sequencing used naive CD4+ T cells sorted from blood. Documented subset: CD45RA+ positively selected. The origin of the receptors is a young man in good health.

This chain connects TRBV7-3 to TRBJ2-2; D is ambiguous. CDR3 length: 15 residues. The V end was cut by 3 bases, the J end by 6 bases, with 14 bases between. The germline V gene has CDR1 SGHTA and CDR2 FQGTGA. CDR3 bases: TGTGCCAGCAGCTTCTCGAGTACTAACCCCGGGGAGCTGTTTTTT. This gives the protein CASSFSSTNPGELFF.

The V call is TRBV21-1, the J call TRBJ2-5; the D call TRBD1 from the table was never checked on the DNA. TRBV21-1 is given as a pseudogene. The CDR3 extends over 18 amino acids. The CDR3: CASSQSTTGTAYQETQYF. CDR3 DNA: TGTGCCAGCAGCCAGTCTACTACCGGGACAGCGTACCAAGAGACCCAGTACTTC.

This clone was detected once. The genes are TRBV19 and TRBJ1-2; D unresolved. Trimming removed 3 bases from V and 7 bases from J, with 12 bases in between. Germline V gene lookup returns CDR1 LNHDA and CDR2 SQIVND (reference sequence). This CDR3 has 13 amino acids. CDR3 sequence reads: CASSMRPLGGYTF. In nucleotides, the CDR3 is TGTGCCAGTAGTATGAGGCCCCTTGGTGGCTACACCTTC.

The chain combines TRBV5-1 with TRBJ2-3, with D hard to call. Germline loops: CDR1 SGHRS, CDR2 YFSETQ. The V gene lost 3 bases and the J gene lost 3 bases, with 14 bases spanning the gap. This CDR3 is 15 amino acids long. The CDR3 is CASSSKPVGTDTQYF. CDR3 nucleotides: TGCGCCAGCAGCTCCAAGCCTGTTGGGACAGATACGCAGTATTTT. Filled out from reference TRBV5-1 and TRBJ2-3, the complete variable domain reads KAGVTQTPRYLIKTRGQQVTLSCSPISGHRSVSWYQQTPGQGLQFLFEYFSETQRNKGNFPGRFSGRQFSNSRSEMNVSTLELGDSALYLCASSSKPVGTDTQYFGPGTRLTVL.

V gene TRBV5-3 combines with J gene TRBJ1-5, with D possibly matching TRBD1 (6 bases). TRBV5-3 falls under the ORF class, with uncertain function. Trimming took off 2 bases at V and 0 bases at J, with 6 bases between the two ends. The CDR3 spans 14 residues. The CDR3 region has the DNA TGTGCCAGAAGCTTACAGGGTAGCAATCAGCCCCAGCATTTT. It specifies CARSLQGSNQPQHF.

This sequence joins TRBV5-1 and TRBJ2-1; 10 nucleotides agree with TRBD2. Germline V gene data show CDR1 as SGHRS and CDR2 as YFSETQ. V shed 4 bases, J shed 15 bases, and the junction held 13 bases outside the gene matches. This CDR3 contains 14 residues. The CDR3 DNA is TGCGCCAGCAGCCCCCGGAACAGCGGGGGGGCCCGGTTCTTC. This translates into CASSPRNSGGARFF.

Comment on this clone: The sample holds other DNA sequences that translate to the same CDR3. This chain uses TRBV5-1 with TRBJ2-3; 8 bases align to TRBD2. The CDR3 covers 15 residues. CDR1 and CDR2 from the germline V gene are SGHRS and YFSETQ. V was pared by 6 bases and J by 0 bases, with 6 bases of the junction left unmatched. CDR3 amino acids: CASTPGRASTDTQYF. In nucleotides, the CDR3 is TGCGCCAGCACGCCCGGGAGGGCCAGCACAGATACGCAGTATTTT.

V gene TRBV21-1 combines with J gene TRBJ2-7; the tabulated D call, TRBD1, remains unverified against the DNA. TRBV21-1 is noted as a pseudogene. This CDR3 spans 18 amino acids. The CDR3 DNA reads TGTGCCAGCAGTCGAGAATGGAGGGGACAGGCCTGGCCCTACGAGCAGTACTTC. It codes for CASSREWRGQAWPYEQYF.